There are a few counts of the clone carrying this TCR beta chain. The antigen remains undetermined. V lost 0 bases to trimming and J lost 4 bases, with 13 bases between them. The CDR3 has 16 residues. Germline V gene lookup returns CDR1 MNHEY and CDR2 SVGAGI. The record originates from a study of T-cell reconstitution after alpha-beta-depleted transplantation in children. Study-wide results and caveats: High day-60 TCRbeta diversity in some patients came from surviving recipient T cells and thymic progenitors. In patients about two months after transplant, alpha-beta T cells reportedly arose from several hundred expanded graft clones. One year post-transplant, T-cell counts and diversity were largely derived from T cells produced anew.

Unique molecular identifiers featured in how the TCRbeta library was prepared. In TCRdb, the PCR reads were re-called with MiXCR into one record per CDR3 protein. Of about 980,000 distinct CDR3 sequences listed, about 29% are singletons. This chain uses TRBV6-5 with TRBJ2-1, with a possible D match to TRBD1 (6 bases). This clonotype was obtained from a boy less than two years old who had a stem cell transplant for SCID, so the T cells may come from the graft donor. The sample in question was PBMCs, mostly from graft donor cells, obtained 360 days after TCRalphabeta/CD19-depleted stem cell transplant. DNA of the CDR3: TGTGCCAGCAGTTACTCAGGGGGTGGTGGGTACAATGAGCAGTTCTTC. Its translation: CASSYSGGGGYNEQFF.